The 18 T cell receptor beta chains in this list originate from one sample, sequenced in a study of neurological immune-mediated disorders. TCRdb fed the 5' RACE reads into MiXCR, producing one record per CDR3 protein. The table shows under 30,000 distinct CDR3 sequences, with about 6.7% occurring only once. Sample: PBMCs. All receptors derive from a woman between 40 and 50 years old in good health.

This clonotype was observed many times. This chain joins TRBV6-5 and TRBJ1-1; 7 bases align to TRBD1. Germline loops: CDR1 MNHEY, CDR2 SVGAGI. V gave up 6 bases and J gave up 4 bases; unmatched junction bases: 8. The CDR3 loop spans 14 amino acids. Here the CDR3 DNA reads TGTGCCAGCAGAGACAGGGCCCTAGCCACTGAAGCTTTCTTT. It encodes CASRDRALATEAFF.

There are many counts of this clonotype. In DNA form, the CDR3 reads TGTGCCAGCAGTTTAAGACTAGCGTCCTTCTACGAGCAGTACTTC. Its protein product is CASSLRLASFYEQYF. The chain has TRBV27 and TRBJ2-7; 8 bases agree with TRBD2. CDR1 MNHEY and CDR2 SMNVEV come from the germline V gene (reference sequence). Losses at the gene ends were 2 bases for V and 3 bases for J; bases not matched to a gene: 6. This CDR3 has 15 residues.

Many counts were recorded for this clonotype. The gene calls are TRBV20-1 and TRBJ2-4, with D possibly TRBD2 on 5 matching bases. The CDR3 loop spans 13 amino acids. In germline, CDR1 is DFQATT, CDR2 SNEGSKA (reference sequence). Trimming shortened V by 2 bases and J by 5 bases, and 10 bases separated the two germline ends. The CDR3 spells CSARPAGQNIQYF. The CDR3 bases are TGCAGTGCTAGACCGGCGGGCCAAAACATTCAGTACTTC.

This clonotype was found many times. The chain uses TRBV20-1 and TRBJ1-5, with 7 bases that match TRBD1. CDR3 length: 14 amino acids. With 3 bases clipped from V and 0 bases from J, the junction kept 2 bases outside the gene matches. CDR1 is DFQATT, CDR2 SNEGSKA, per germline (reference sequence). The CDR3 DNA follows: TGCAGTGCTAGCAACAGGGGTAGCAATCAGCCCCAGCATTTT. This codes for CSASNRGSNQPQHF.

This clonotype was seen many times. V gene TRBV3-1 combines with J gene TRBJ2-2, with D possibly matching TRBD2 (5 bases). Trimming took 7 bases from V and 6 from J, leaving 12 bases between them. Per the germline V gene, CDR1 is LGHDT and CDR2 is YNNKEL (reference sequence). The CDR3 length is 13 residues. Here the CDR3 reads CASTILGSGELFF. In DNA form, the CDR3 reads TGTGCCAGCACCATACTAGGTTCCGGGGAGCTGTTTTTT.

The chain is built from TRBV20-1 and TRBJ2-3; TRBD2 matches at 10 bases. The CDR3 extends over 17 amino acids. CDR1 and CDR2 from the germline V gene are DFQATT and SNEGSKA (reference sequence). V dropped 6 bases and J dropped 2; count of bases not matched to a gene: 14. CDR3 nucleotides: TGCAGTGCCACCCCCCATCTAGCGGGAGAACCCACAGATACGCAGTATTTT. Amino acids: CSATPHLAGEPTDTQYF.

This clonotype appeared many times. The chain couples TRBV5-1 to TRBJ2-7, with 13 bases fitting TRBD2. The CDR3 extends over 18 amino acids. The germline V gene encodes CDR1 SGHRS and CDR2 YFSETQ. Trimming at V came to 0 bases and at J to 0 bases, leaving 6 bases not matched to a gene. CDR3 sequence: CASSLGLAGGSGSYEQYF. CDR3 DNA sequence: TGCGCCAGCAGCTTGGGACTAGCGGGAGGTTCGGGCTCCTACGAGCAGTACTTC.

The sample holds many counts of this clonotype. This chain connects TRBV20-1 to TRBJ2-1; TRBD2 is a possible D gene (6 bases). Germline values: CDR1 DFQATT, CDR2 SNEGSKA (reference sequence). This CDR3 comprises 13 residues. V shed 5 bases and J shed 3 bases, with 11 bases lying between them. In nucleotides, the CDR3 is TGCAGTGCTCCCTGGGACTTCTACAATGAGCAGTTCTTC. Translation gives CSAPWDFYNEQFF.

This clonotype was seen more than once but under ten times. The chain uses TRBV2 and TRBJ2-5, with 7 bases that match TRBD2. This CDR3 region has 14 residues. CDR1 SNHLY and CDR2 FYNNEI come from the germline V gene. After removal of 3 bases from V and 5 bases from J, the junction contained 6 bases not matched to a gene. DNA of the CDR3: TGTGCCAGCAGTGATGGGACGCGGGGGGAGACCCAGTACTTC. Translation: CASSDGTRGETQYF.

In its sample, this clonotype was seen many times. V usage is TRBV7-2 and J usage is TRBJ1-5; TRBD1 aligns across 9 bases. The CDR3 consists of 17 residues. The germline CDR1 and CDR2 sequences are SGHTA and FQGNSA. J lost 0 bases, V lost 5 bases, and 8 bases had no gene match. Here the CDR3 reads CASSLGQGQISNQPQHF. The CDR3 coding sequence is TGTGCCAGCAGCCTGGGACAGGGCCAAATTAGCAATCAGCCCCAGCATTTT.

This clonotype has at least ten counts. The gene calls are TRBV20-1 and TRBJ2-7; 8 nucleotides line up with TRBD1. The CDR3 is 14 amino acids. J was trimmed by 2 bases and V by 4 bases; bases with no gene match: 7. Per the germline V gene, CDR1 is DFQATT and CDR2 is SNEGSKA (reference sequence). CDR3 sequence: CSATRTGKPYEQYF. The CDR3, as DNA: TGCAGTGCTACCAGGACAGGGAAACCCTACGAGCAGTACTTC.

This clonotype was picked up many times. The chain has TRBV5-1 and TRBJ2-1, with TRBD2 identical over 7 bases. The CDR3 is made up of 12 amino acids. The junction had 3 bases not matched to a gene; V was cut back by 0 bases and J by 12 bases. Germline values: CDR1 SGHRS, CDR2 YFSETQ. The CDR3 spells CASSLAGTMQFF. The CDR3 region has the DNA TGCGCCAGCAGCTTGGCTGGGACTATGCAGTTCTTC.

At least ten counts were recorded for this clonotype. The V call is TRBV25-1, the J call TRBJ2-3; TRBD2 aligns across 10 bases. Germline V CDR1 and CDR2: MGHDK, SYGVNS. The CDR3 contains 14 residues. J lost 11 bases, V lost 3 bases, and 8 bases had no gene match. The CDR3 here is CASSEGLALTEQYF. In DNA form, the CDR3 reads TGTGCCAGCAGTGAGGGACTAGCGCTCACGGAGCAGTATTTT.

Many counts were recorded for this clonotype. The V call is TRBV20-1, the J call TRBJ2-5; a possible D gene is TRBD2 (6 bases). Germline V gene sequence: CDR1 DFQATT, CDR2 SNEGSKA (reference sequence). V was trimmed by 0 bases and J by 2 bases, leaving 10 bases between them. The CDR3 contains 14 residues. CDR3 DNA sequence: TGCAGTGCTAGAGAGGGGACTTCACAAGAGACCCAGTACTTC. Its translation: CSAREGTSQETQYF.

In this sample, this clonotype turned up many times. The rearrangement joins TRBV12-3 or TRBV12-4 to TRBJ2-4, with 7 bases identical to TRBD1. The CDR3 extends over 15 amino acids. Trimming removed 6 bases from V and 2 bases from J; junction bases left unmatched: 7. The CDR3 sequence: CASSLTGSTKNIQYF. The DNA for the CDR3 is TGTGCCAGCAGCCTGACAGGGTCTACCAAAAACATTCAGTACTTC.

This clonotype has at least ten counts. The junction differs from germline at one of its ends, possibly a read error. The chain links TRBV29-1 to TRBJ2-3, with 10 bases that match TRBD2. Germline V CDR1 and CDR2: SQVTM, ANQGSEA. This CDR3 has 13 residues. The CDR3 spells CSVDRLAGDAQYF. CDR3 DNA sequence: TGCAGCGTTGACCGCCTAGCGGGAGATGCGCAGTATTTT.

This clonotype has a count of ten or more. This chain joins TRBV20-1 and TRBJ2-3, with D unclear. Trimming cost V 4 bases and J 4 bases, with 18 bases left between them. The CDR3 is 15 amino acids. CDR1 is DFQATT, CDR2 SNEGSKA, per germline (reference sequence). The CDR3 DNA sequence: TGCAGTGCTAAGTGGGCCAACCGGGTGGCAGATACGCAGTATTTT. This sequence encodes CSAKWANRVADTQYF.

By share, this clonotype ranks as medium-sized. The genes are TRBV20-1 and TRBJ2-7; 7 nucleotides agree with TRBD2. Germline CDR1 is DFQATT and CDR2 is SNEGSKA (reference sequence). Trimming removed 0 bases from V and 4 bases from J; junction bases left unmatched: 9. This CDR3 comprises 15 residues. In nucleotides, the CDR3 is TGCAGTGCTAGAGATACAGGACTAGGGCGATACGAGCAGTACTTC. Amino acids: CSARDTGLGRYEQYF.